This T cell receptor beta chain is from a study of blood T cells in healthy people across ages. Primers used in a second PCR of roughly 6 to 12 cycles were a sample-barcoded 5' primer and a J-beta primer mix. Every single cDNA molecule received a tag from a template-switch adaptor with 12 random nucleotides. Each CDR3 protein gets one entry after TCRdb re-called the 5' RACE reads with MiXCR. The table shows about 1.5 million distinct CDR3 sequences, with 35% to 45% occurring only once. V dropped 6 bases and J dropped 3 bases, with 17 bases sitting between them. Looked up from germline, CDR1 is LGHNT and CDR2 is FRNRAP. CDR3 length: 15 amino acids.

The genes are TRBV12-5 and TRBJ1-1; D gene unclear. The sequence was collected from a woman in her late teens or twenties in good health. The sample comprised blood. CDR3 in amino acids: CASGLNSRLYTEAFF. In nucleotides, the CDR3 is TGTGCTAGTGGACTTAATTCTAGGCTTTACACTGAAGCTTTCTTT.